The T cell receptor beta chain described here comes from a study of early T cells in non-severe SARS-CoV-2 infection. TCRdb re-called the 5' RACE reads with MiXCR, one entry per CDR3 protein. The sample includes 85,000 to 95,000 distinct CDR3 sequences, roughly 14% seen only once; the top ten take under 0.75%. V gave up 2 bases and J gave up 2 bases; unmatched junction bases: 10. Germline V gene sequence: CDR1 LGHDT, CDR2 YNNKEL (reference sequence). This CDR3 region has 18 residues. This TCR derives from an adult who was a healthcare worker with PCR-confirmed SARS-CoV-2 infection or an uninfected control (not recorded which). This chain joins TRBV3-1 and TRBJ2-3; TRBD2 matches 10 bases. Sequencing input: whole blood. CDR3 sequence: CASSQNRLLAGVTDTQYF. DNA for the CDR3: TGTGCCAGCAGCCAAAATAGGCTCCTAGCGGGGGTCACAGATACGCAGTATTTT.